A single sample gave rise to the 11 T cell receptor beta chains below, sequenced in a study of radiation and T cells in renal cell carcinoma. Data came from immunoSEQ multiplex PCR; TCRdb stores just in-frame clones and leaves some out. The sample lists fewer than 150,000 clones; more than 75% were seen once. Sample time point: blood 2 weeks post-SBRT. The treatment here: 15 Gy SBRT to primary tumor, nephrectomy 4 weeks later. This material consisted of blood, taken from a patient whose treatment included radiotherapy and nephrectomy. These receptors all stem from a woman between 65 and 79 years old with renal cell carcinoma.

The J gene is TRBJ2-7, the V gene TRBV6-5; maybe TRBD1 (6 bases). The V gene lost 5 bases and the J gene lost 1 base, with 12 bases spanning the gap. From germline, CDR1 is MNHEY and CDR2 SVGAGI. CDR3 size: 14 residues. The CDR3 loop is CASSLVDSSYEQYF. Here the CDR3 DNA reads TGTGCCAGCAGTCTAGTGGACAGTTCCTACGAGCAGTACTTC.

This chain's CDR3 is CASSPGLNEQYF. The CDR3 bases are TGTGCCAGCAGCCCGGGGCTAAACGAGCAGTACTTC. The chain combines TRBV28 with TRBJ2-7; D is perhaps TRBD1 or TRBD2 (5 bases each). Trimming removed 6 bases at V and 5 bases at J, with 11 bases between. The CDR3 loop spans 12 amino acids. Germline CDR1 reads MDHEN; CDR2 reads SYDVKM.

A note on this clone: Within the sample, other DNA sequences also encode this same CDR3. The chain uses TRBV19 and TRBJ2-6; weak D call: TRBD2 (6 bases). This CDR3 has 15 amino acids. Deletions cut 3 bases from V and 0 bases from J, with 6 bases between. Germline V gene sequence: CDR1 LNHDA, CDR2 SQIVND (reference sequence). Here the CDR3 reads CASSIGSSGANVLTF. CDR3 DNA sequence: TGTGCCAGTAGTATCGGGAGCTCTGGGGCCAACGTCCTGACTTTC.

The chain couples TRBV18 to TRBJ2-7, with D possibly matching TRBD2 (5 bases). V was shortened by 3 bases and J by 0 bases, with 15 bases between the two germline ends. Germline V gene lookup returns CDR1 KGHSH and CDR2 LQKENI. The CDR3 runs 16 residues. Here the CDR3 reads CASSPDRGTLSYEQYF. The CDR3 nucleotides read TGTGCCAGCTCACCTGACCGGGGAACCCTCTCCTACGAGCAGTACTTC.

This clone came up once. This chain uses TRBV6-1 with TRBJ2-5, with 9 bases that match TRBD1. There are 15 residues in the CDR3. The trim removed 10 bases at V and 4 bases at J, leaving 13 bases unmatched. Germline lookup yields CDR1 MNHNS and CDR2 SASEGT. Written as DNA, the CDR3 is TGTGCCACTTCTAAGCCGGGACAGGGTGTAGAGACCCAGTACTTC. Translation: CATSKPGQGVETQYF.

This chain uses TRBV29-1 with TRBJ1-3, with TRBD1 matching 7 bases. The CDR3 is made up of 14 amino acids. Germline V gives CDR1 SQVTM, CDR2 ANQGSEA. Trimming took 4 bases from V and 3 from J; bases not matched to a gene: 6. CDR3 protein: CSVGGDRNGNTIYF. CDR3 nucleotide sequence: TGCAGCGTTGGGGGGGACAGAAATGGAAACACCATATATTTT.

The chain employs TRBV11-1 and TRBJ1-1; no clear D. From germline, CDR1 is SGHAT and CDR2 FQDESV (reference sequence). The CDR3 covers 14 residues. Trimming shortened V by 5 bases and J by 4 bases, and 14 bases separated the two germline ends. The CDR3 DNA follows: TGTGCCAGCAGCCAACGCGACTGGGCCACTGAAGCTTTCTTT. Its protein product is CASSQRDWATEAFF.

The sample holds one count of this clone. The V and J genes are TRBV28 and TRBJ2-2, with unresolved D. Trimming took 5 bases from V and 5 from J, leaving 6 bases between them. There are 12 residues in the CDR3. Germline lookup yields CDR1 MDHEN and CDR2 SYDVKM. The CDR3, as DNA: TGTGCCAGCAGTCTCCTGACCGGGGAGCTGTTTTTT. Its protein is CASSLLTGELFF.

In nucleotides, the CDR3 is TGTGCCTGGAGTTCCAGCTCTGGAAACACCATATATTTT. This translates into CAWSSSSGNTIYF. This sequence joins TRBV30 and TRBJ1-3; D not resolved. Germline loops: CDR1 GTSNPN, CDR2 SVGIG (reference sequence). The CDR3 runs to 13 residues. V shed 2 bases and J shed 0 bases, with 5 bases lying between them. The full variable domain, in which reference TRBV30 and TRBJ1-3 provide the parts outside the CDR3, is SQTIHQWPATLVQPVGSPLSLECTVEGTSNPNLYWYRQAAGRGLQLLFYSVGIGQISSEVPQNLSASRPQDRQFILSSKKLLLSDSGFYLCAWSSSSGNTIYFGEGSWLTVV.

V is TRBV11-2 and J is TRBJ2-7; 13 bases fit TRBD2. The CDR3 has 16 residues. Looked up from germline, CDR1 is SGHAT and CDR2 is FQNNGV. J lost 5 bases, V lost 3 bases, and 7 bases had no gene match. CDR3 in DNA: TGTGCCAGCAGCTTCAGGACTAGCGGGGGCCGTGACGAGCAGTACTTC. Its translation is CASSFRTSGGRDEQYF.

The rearrangement links TRBV6-1 to TRBJ2-1; 7 bases line up with TRBD2. Trimming took 11 bases from V and 4 from J; bases not matched to a gene: 11. CDR1 and CDR2 from the germline V gene are MNHNS and SASEGT. CDR3 length: 14 residues. The CDR3 sequence: CAASLGGGYNEQFF. CDR3 DNA: TGTGCCGCGTCCTTAGGCGGGGGATACAATGAGCAGTTCTTC.